Described below is a single T cell receptor (beta chain) sequence and its context. Its antigen remains unidentified. Read data end 3 residues before the CDR3 end; the end is taken from the germline J gene. Based on the germline V gene, the CDR1 and CDR2 sequences are SGDLS and YYNGEE. V loses 0 bases, J loses 5 bases, and the germline ends lie 9 bases apart. From its cysteine to its phenylalanine, the CDR3 spans 14 amino acids. The DNA shown is the part of the CDR3 that was read: 33 bases, in frame from base 1. The data were obtained in a study of T cells in women clearing cervical HPV infection (dated by TCRdb to 2017 to 2018). Background for the entire study: Cases were 20 to 25 women with histologically confirmed HPV16-related CIN3 or worse, including a couple of invasive cancers. The parent cohort enrolled 10,049 women aged 18 or older in Guanacaste, Costa Rica, in about 1992 to 1994 and followed the women for about 7 years. Since only a few of the women had HLA typing available, the possibility that HLA type was acting as a confounder could not be ruled out. The controls were around 26 women whose single incident HPV16 infection cleared within 12 months with no development of precancer or cancer. Five blinded duplicates per group were added as quality controls, giving 60 or so samples: 50 or so participants and roughly ten replicates. Cases were matched to controls by age within five years and by the year the sample was collected. Blood from cases was drawn at the visit where the lesion was first identified, while blood from controls was drawn once the infection was no longer detected. For cases, a median interval of approximately 140 days, with an interquartile range of 90 to 200 days, was observed between lesion detection and blood sampling. A median age of approximately 31 years was observed in cases versus roughly 38 in controls, and no significant differences in baseline characteristics were found. An exploratory proof-of-principle case-control study, nested within the Guanacaste HPV Natural History Study in Costa Rica, was conducted to compare TCR repertoires across cervical HPV16 outcomes. General findings and caveats noted by the study authors: Random forest classifiers combining richness and V gene abundances distinguished cases from controls with an estimated AUC of roughly 0.8. Because of the cross-sectional design, the study could not determine whether the associations came before infection or resulted from infection, and neither effector/memory subsets nor HPV-specific T cells were isolated. T-cell numbers per sample were unknown, so richness differences could reflect varying T-cell content rather than repertoire biology. Across sequencing depths, CIN3+ cases showed significantly higher TCR repertoire richness than controls, but evenness did not differ between the groups. TRBV6-7 relative abundance was lower in cases than in controls (around 0.11% versus 0.16%; Bonferroni P = 0.0008).

Every participant had a single incident cervical HPV16 infection, and prevalent HPV16 infections were excluded. Cervical HPV DNA was detected with MY09/MY11 PCR, and genotyping was done with dot-blot hybridization. Roughly 16 mL of heparinized blood were centrifuged, and the buffy coat was split into aliquots, frozen at -30 degrees C, and then kept at -80 degrees C. QIAGEN kits were used to extract genomic DNA from buffy coat specimens. TCR beta CDR3 regions were amplified by multiplex PCR from an average of roughly 1,200 ng genomic DNA per sample using the immunoSEQ assay. Primer bias was corrected in the assay by using a complete synthetic TCR repertoire to establish an amplification baseline. Amplicons were sequenced on the Illumina platform. The paper's data handling went like this. Sequences were error-corrected by clustering with frequency ratios and a modified nearest-neighbor algorithm and were then analyzed in the immunoSEQ Analyzer with IMGT gene definitions. At each rarefaction depth, TCR richness and evenness were averaged across 20 rarefaction repeats, and samples with fewer sequences than that depth were excluded. Wilcoxon rank sum tests with FDR correction were used to compare relative abundances of V, D and J genes between the groups. Blinded duplicates gave an intraclass correlation of about 96% for TCR richness and an average of around 83% across some 69 gene segments. The table was pulled from immuneACCESS by TCRdb, which kept in-frame rearrangements only. Such tables lose some clones; where checked, under half of the loss comes from unresolved V genes, and the rest has no known cause. V and J calls and clone size follow that table, whereas D and trimming were derived from the DNA. The record for this sample contains some 20,000 clones. The ten largest account for 5% to 5.5% of the sample.

The clonotype originates from a woman between 18 and 70 years old with a cervical HPV16 infection that either progressed to CIN3+ or cleared (not recorded which). In this chain, TRBV9 is recombined with TRBJ2-1, with the identity of the D gene unclear. Sequenced: blood buffy coat. The encoded CDR3 is CASSVGERDNEQFF. The covered CDR3 bases are TGTGCCAGCAGCGTAGGAGAACGGGACAATGAG.